Each of the 17 T cell receptor beta chains below was sequenced from the same sample in a study of blood T cell repertoires in COVID-19. Generated by immunoSEQ multiplex PCR, the TCRdb table keeps only in-frame clones and is missing some. The profile covers hundreds of thousands of clones, with roughly nine tenths appearing a single time and approximately 1.5% taken by the ten largest. The sequencing input was peripheral blood. The origin of the receptors is a woman aged 60 to 75 who had recovered from COVID-19.

The chain couples TRBV7-2 to TRBJ2-5, with no clear D. V lost 7 bases to trimming and J lost 2 bases, with 11 bases between them. The V gene's germline CDR1 is SGHTA and CDR2 FQGNSA. This CDR3 is 13 amino acids long. The CDR3 nucleotides are TGTGCCAGCATACCGGTTATACAAGAGACCCAGTACTTC. This codes for CASIPVIQETQYF.

The gene calls are TRBV7-9 and TRBJ1-2; possible D gene TRBD1, 6 bases. The V gene lost 8 bases and the J gene lost 5 bases, with 15 bases spanning the gap. This CDR3 is 13 amino acids long. The germline V gene encodes CDR1 SEHNR and CDR2 FQNEAQ (reference sequence). In nucleotides, the CDR3 is TGTGCCAGCCGCCTATCAGGGGAATATGGCTACACCTTC. Translation: CASRLSGEYGYTF.

The chain is built from TRBV29-1 and TRBJ2-5; TRBD1 might be the D (5 bases). The V end lost 4 bases, the J end lost 1 base, and 7 bases lay between the germline ends. The CDR3 consists of 12 residues. Looked up from germline, CDR1 is SQVTM and CDR2 is ANQGSEA. CDR3 DNA: TGCAGCGTTGGGGGCCTCCAAGAGACCCAGTACTTC. Translated: CSVGGLQETQYF.

As DNA, the CDR3 is TGTGCCAGCTCACCCCAGGTGTCGATCAATCAGCCCCAGCATTTT. This translates into CASSPQVSINQPQHF. This chain joins TRBV18 and TRBJ1-5; no definite D call. V lost 3 bases, J lost 3 bases, and 12 bases lay in between. The CDR3 is 15 residues long. The germline V gene has CDR1 KGHSH and CDR2 LQKENI.

The chain carries TRBV27 and TRBJ1-2; possible D gene TRBD1, 6 bases. This CDR3 contains 15 residues. The germline V and J ends were trimmed by 0 bases and 4 bases, with 12 bases remaining between them. Per germline, CDR1 MNHEY and CDR2 SMNVEV (reference sequence). For the CDR3, the DNA is TGTGCCAGCAGTTTATCGAGGGGGTCGGGCTATGGCTACACCTTC. The encoded protein is CASSLSRGSGYGYTF.

In nucleotides, the CDR3 is TGCGCCAGCAGCCACGGACTAGCGGGGGGTTTAGAGACCCAGTACTTC. It translates to CASSHGLAGGLETQYF. The V and J genes are TRBV5-1 and TRBJ2-5, with 14 bases identical to TRBD2. The germline V gene encodes CDR1 SGHRS and CDR2 YFSETQ. The CDR3 spans 16 residues. Losses at the gene ends were 4 bases for V and 4 bases for J; bases not matched to a gene: 6.

The chain is built from TRBV9 and TRBJ1-3, with TRBD1 as a possible D gene (5 bases). Germline V gene sequence: CDR1 SGDLS, CDR2 YYNGEE. The CDR3 has 14 amino acids. The V gene lost 1 base and the J gene lost 0 bases, with 5 bases spanning the gap. The CDR3 DNA is TGTGCCAGCAGCGTACAGGGCTCTGGAAACACCATATATTTT. This sequence encodes CASSVQGSGNTIYF.

J is TRBJ1-2 and V is TRBV9, with a weak D call TRBD1 (5 bases). The germline V gene has CDR1 SGDLS and CDR2 YYNGEE. Trimming shortened V by 0 bases and J by 5 bases, and 14 bases separated the two germline ends. The CDR3 spans 15 residues. The CDR3 DNA follows: TGTGCCAGCAGCGTAGGGGGCAGGGAGGGGTATGGCTACACCTTC. Its protein is CASSVGGREGYGYTF.

The chain recombines TRBV11-2 with TRBJ2-3; D is unclear. The CDR3 extends over 15 amino acids. V lost 1 base to trimming and J lost 4 bases, with 12 bases between them. Germline-derived CDR1 and CDR2 are SGHAT and FQNNGV. Here the CDR3 reads CASSLGAGPADTQYF. The CDR3 coding sequence is TGTGCCAGCAGCTTAGGGGCCGGTCCCGCAGATACGCAGTATTTT.

CDR3 in DNA: TGTGCCAGCAGCTTTGGAGACTCTGGGAGCAATCAGCCCCAGCATTTT. Translating it yields CASSFGDSGSNQPQHF. This chain uses TRBV7-2 with TRBJ1-5; D unclear. V was shortened by 3 bases and J by 1 base, with 13 bases between the two germline ends. CDR3 length equals 16 residues. Germline CDR1 SGHTA, CDR2 FQGNSA. The complete variable domain, with remaining parts taken from reference TRBV7-2 and TRBJ1-5, reads GAGVSQSPSNKVTEKGKDVELRCDPISGHTALYWYRQSLGQGLEFLIYFQGNSAPDKSGLPSDRFSAERTGGSVSTLTIQRTQQEDSAVYLCASSFGDSGSNQPQHFGDGTRLSIL.

The chain links TRBV7-2 to TRBJ2-1, with 9 positions matching TRBD2. This CDR3 is 17 amino acids long. Germline V lookup: CDR1 SGHTA, CDR2 FQGNSA. J lost 1 base, V lost 5 bases, and 9 bases had no gene match. The CDR3 loop is CASSKSLAGASYNEQFF. In nucleotides, the CDR3 is TGTGCCAGCAGCAAGTCTTTAGCGGGGGCATCCTACAATGAGCAGTTCTTC. Supplemented by reference TRBV7-2 and TRBJ2-1, the full variable domain reads GAGVSQSPSNKVTEKGKDVELRCDPISGHTALYWYRQSLGQGLEFLIYFQGNSAPDKSGLPSDRFSAERTGGSVSTLTIQRTQQEDSAVYLCASSKSLAGASYNEQFFGPGTRLTVL.

The V call is TRBV7-2, the J call TRBJ1-4; D gene ambiguous. Trimming pared 5 bases from V and 8 bases from J, leaving 12 bases between. The CDR3 is 13 residues long. Germline CDR1 reads SGHTA; CDR2 reads FQGNSA. The CDR3 spells CASSPIPGEKLFF. The CDR3 DNA sequence: TGTGCCAGCAGCCCGATACCCGGGGAAAAACTGTTTTTT.

This chain links TRBV11-2 with TRBJ1-6; tentative D call: TRBD1 (5 bases). This CDR3 has 18 residues. In germline, CDR1 is SGHAT, CDR2 FQNNGV. The V and J ends lost 3 bases and 0 bases respectively, with 15 bases between them. The CDR3 DNA follows: TGTGCCAGCAGCTTGGTACTCGGACAAAACTCCTATAATTCACCCCTCCACTTT. This translates into CASSLVLGQNSYNSPLHF.

The chain recombines TRBV10-3 with TRBJ2-1, with 7 bases identical to TRBD1. The CDR3 runs 15 residues. Trimming removed 6 bases from V and 9 bases from J; junction bases left unmatched: 14. The V gene's germline CDR1 is ENHRY and CDR2 SYGVKD. CDR3 region: CAISPARYGTVEQFF. For the CDR3, the DNA is TGTGCCATCAGCCCTGCTCGGTACGGGACAGTTGAGCAGTTCTTC.

The chain recombines TRBV7-6 with TRBJ1-1; perhaps TRBD1 as D (6 bases). V was trimmed by 5 bases and J by 4 bases, leaving 26 bases between them. Germline CDR1 is SGHVS and CDR2 is FNYEAQ. This CDR3 is 18 amino acids long. The CDR3 DNA is TGTGCCAGCAGCCCCCCGGTCGAGGGGGGGAACTTGGGCACTGAAGCTTTCTTT. The encoded protein is CASSPPVEGGNLGTEAFF.

This clone has only one observation. The chain couples TRBV19 to TRBJ2-1; D unresolved. The CDR3 totals 13 residues. Germline V gene lookup returns CDR1 LNHDA and CDR2 SQIVND (reference sequence). V lost 3 bases, J lost 4 bases, and 7 bases lay in between. The CDR3 DNA reads as TGTGCCAGTAGTATCGGAGATTACAATGAGCAGTTCTTC. Translating gives CASSIGDYNEQFF.

The V call is TRBV14, the J call TRBJ2-5, with TRBD2 matching over 7 bases. Germline V gene lookup returns CDR1 SGHDN and CDR2 FVKESK. This CDR3 comprises 16 residues. V lost 1 base, J lost 2 bases, and 7 bases stayed unmatched. CDR3 sequence reads: CASSQGRGVIQETQYF. In nucleotides, the CDR3 is TGTGCCAGCAGCCAAGGACGGGGGGTGATTCAAGAGACCCAGTACTTC.